This T cell receptor (beta chain) was sequenced for a study of T cells after posttransplantation cyclophosphamide. Germline CDR1 is SGHTA and CDR2 is FQGNSA. The J segment lost 4 bases and the V segment lost 3 bases, leaving 9 bases of the junction unmatched. The CDR3 has 16 amino acids. Profiling relied on immunoSEQ multiplex PCR, and the TCRdb table lists in-frame clones only, not all of them. The specimen has some 8,800 clones, none found just once. There are many counts of this clone. A marrow graft followed busulfan-fludarabine conditioning, with cyclophosphamide on days +3 and +4. V is TRBV7-2 and J is TRBJ1-2; TRBD1 agrees at 9 bases. This receptor was obtained from a male patient aged 45-60 years who received an allogeneic stem cell transplant from a related donor and was CMV-positive. Some of the T cells might come from the graft donor. The starting material was PBMCs, obtained about 350 days after allogeneic stem cell transplant with posttransplant cyclophosphamide. The CDR3 loop reads CASSLLGPTGGYGYTF. The DNA of the CDR3 is TGTGCCAGCAGCTTGCTGGGTCCGACAGGGGGCTATGGCTACACCTTC.